A single sample is the source of the 14 T cell receptor beta chains below, sequenced in a study of blood T cell repertoires in COVID-19. The protocol was immunoSEQ multiplex PCR, while the TCRdb copy is restricted to in-frame clones and leaves out a portion. The data show about 170,000 clones, with roughly four fifths seen just once and 10% to 15% held by the top ten. The sequencing sample was made of PBMCs or T cells enriched from blood (not recorded which). These TCRs come from a man in his forties or fifties who had recovered from COVID-19.

This chain joins TRBV3-1 (or the pseudogene TRBV3-2) and TRBJ1-2; D possibly corresponds to TRBD1 (5 bases). Germline V lookup: CDR1 LGHDT, CDR2 YNNKEL (reference sequence). The CDR3 consists of 16 residues. Trimming stripped 0 bases from V and 0 bases from J, with 11 bases between. This chain's CDR3 is CASSQDSAGSNYGYTF. The CDR3, as DNA: TGTGCCAGCAGCCAAGATTCGGCAGGGTCTAACTATGGCTACACCTTC.

The CDR3 sequence: CASSTDRMSSYNSPLHF. The CDR3 DNA is TGTGCCAGCAGCACGGACAGGATGAGCTCCTATAATTCACCCCTCCACTTT. V and J are TRBV21-1 and TRBJ1-6; TRBD1, as called in the table, went unchecked against the DNA. TRBV21-1 is a listed pseudogene. The CDR3 is made up of 17 amino acids.

The chain joins TRBV18 to TRBJ1-3, with 7 bases fitting TRBD1. The germline gives CDR1 KGHSH, CDR2 LQKENI. CDR3 size: 16 residues. Trimming took 6 bases from V and 5 from J; bases not matched to a gene: 13. This chain's CDR3 is CASSPRGAKTRNTIYF. The CDR3 nucleotides read TGTGCCAGCTCGCCCAGGGGGGCCAAGACGAGAAACACCATATATTTT.

The rearrangement uses TRBV7-9 and TRBJ2-2; no clear D. The CDR3 is made up of 12 amino acids. Trimming left V 5 bases short and J 8 bases short, with 9 bases between. Germline loops: CDR1 SEHNR, CDR2 FQNEAQ (reference sequence). CDR3 sequence (DNA): TGTGCCAGCAGCCAATTTGTGGGGGAGCTGTTTTTT. The encoded protein is CASSQFVGELFF.

V gene TRBV6-5 combines with J gene TRBJ2-1, with D hard to call. From germline, CDR1 is MNHEY and CDR2 SVGAGI. The CDR3 consists of 14 residues. V gave up 0 bases and J gave up 3 bases, with 6 bases separating them. CDR3 coding DNA: TGTGCCAGCAGTTACTCGCGAGTCTACAATGAGCAGTTCTTC. Translating gives CASSYSRVYNEQFF.

This clone has more than one count but fewer than ten. J is TRBJ2-3 and V is TRBV6-5; 8 positions match TRBD2. The CDR3 is 15 amino acids. CDR1 and CDR2 from the germline V gene are MNHEY and SVGAGI. J gave up 6 bases and V 0 bases, and 5 bases lay outside the gene matches. CDR3 residues: CASSYSWTSRDTQYF. CDR3 nucleotide sequence: TGTGCCAGCAGTTACTCCTGGACTAGCCGGGATACGCAGTATTTT.

This clone came up a few times. The V call is TRBV18, the J call TRBJ1-6; 12 bases map to TRBD1. The germline V gene encodes CDR1 KGHSH and CDR2 LQKENI. The CDR3 contains 14 residues. V lost 5 bases and J lost 7; bases outside the gene matches: 0. CDR3 nucleotide sequence: TGTGCCAGCTCAGGGACAGGGGGCAATTCACCCCTCCACTTT. This sequence encodes CASSGTGGNSPLHF.

The J gene is TRBJ2-1, the V gene TRBV11-3; TRBD2 might be the D (6 bases). V lost 0 bases to trimming and J lost 9 bases, with 12 bases between them. Germline CDR1 is SGHNT and CDR2 is YENEEA. The CDR3 consists of 14 residues. This CDR3 is CASSLEGEASEQFF. CDR3 DNA: TGTGCCAGCAGCTTAGAGGGGGAGGCCAGTGAGCAGTTCTTC.

The CDR3 region has the DNA TGTGCCAGCAGCCAAGGTGGGACAGGGGGCAAAGGTGAGCAGTTCTTC. Its translation is CASSQGGTGGKGEQFF. V is TRBV4-2 and J is TRBJ2-1; the match to TRBD1 covers 12 bases. The germline V gene encodes CDR1 LGHNA and CDR2 YNFKEQ. V shed 1 base and J 9 bases; nucleotides not matched to a gene: 7. CDR3 length equals 16 residues.

The chain couples TRBV10-1 to TRBJ2-3, with 9 nucleotides matching TRBD2. The junction had 5 bases not matched to a gene; V was cut back by 2 bases and J by 5 bases. CDR1 and CDR2 from the germline V gene are WNHNN and SYGVQD (reference sequence). The CDR3 totals 15 residues. The CDR3 loop is CASSEGLAGIDTQYF. In DNA form, the CDR3 reads TGCGCCAGCAGTGAGGGTCTAGCGGGGATAGATACGCAGTATTTT.

The genes are TRBV12-3 or TRBV12-4 and TRBJ1-2; D possibly corresponds to TRBD1 (6 bases). This CDR3 contains 13 residues. Trimming pared 2 bases from V and 8 bases from J, leaving 12 bases between. The CDR3 coding sequence is TGTGCCAGCAGTTTATTTCGACAGGAGGGCTACACCTTC. This sequence encodes CASSLFRQEGYTF.

The chain recombines TRBV9 with TRBJ1-2, with a possible D match to TRBD1 (6 bases). Trimming stripped 0 bases from V and 4 bases from J, with 13 bases between. The CDR3 spans 15 residues. Germline loops: CDR1 SGDLS, CDR2 YYNGEE. The CDR3 nucleotides are TGTGCCAGCAGCGTAGGGGTGGGACAACCCTATGGCTACACCTTC. Protein sequence: CASSVGVGQPYGYTF.

The gene calls are TRBV9 and TRBJ2-3; a weak D match, TRBD1 (6 bases). V lost 4 bases and J 0 bases, leaving 24 bases between the germline ends. This CDR3 region has 19 residues. Germline loops: CDR1 SGDLS, CDR2 YYNGEE. DNA for the CDR3: TGTGCCAGCAGCCTCACGACAGGCCCACCTCTGTCTAGCACAGATACGCAGTATTTT. It translates to CASSLTTGPPLSSTDTQYF.

The chain combines TRBV7-2 with TRBJ2-7; a weak D match, TRBD1 (6 bases). Trimming took off 5 bases at V and 4 bases at J, with 21 bases between the two ends. Germline loops: CDR1 SGHTA, CDR2 FQGNSA. This CDR3 comprises 16 residues. This CDR3 reads CASSRTEKQGYYEQYF. CDR3 DNA sequence: TGTGCCAGCAGCCGTACTGAGAAACAGGGTTATTACGAGCAGTACTTC. Variable domain in full (rest from reference TRBV7-2 and TRBJ2-7): GAGVSQSPSNKVTEKGKDVELRCDPISGHTALYWYRQSLGQGLEFLIYFQGNSAPDKSGLPSDRFSAERTGGSVSTLTIQRTQQEDSAVYLCASSRTEKQGYYEQYFGPGTRLTVT.